This is a list of T cell receptor beta chains from one sample in a study of blood T cell repertoires in COVID-19. Sequencing was performed with immunoSEQ multiplex PCR; in TCRdb, only in-frame clones are kept and a portion is missing. This table holds 40,000 to 60,000 clones, 84% found once. The source material was peripheral blood. These receptors were obtained from a man aged 50 to 59 with active COVID-19. Both conserved end residues are part of each CDR3. The D gene is left open where the match is weak. A row's size may be missing; if present it is once, few, many or a size class.

clone size	J gene	D gene	V gene	CDR3 protein	CDR3 DNA
NA	TRBJ2-6	NA	TRBV4-1	CASSQAEEVSGANVLTF	TGCGCCAGCAGCCAAGCCGAGGAGGTCTCTGGGGCCAACGTCCTGACTTTC
NA	TRBJ2-2	TRBD2	TRBV5-5	CASSITSAGELFF	TGTGCCAGCAGCATAACTAGCGCCGGGGAGCTGTTTTTT
NA	TRBJ2-7	NA	TRBV27	CASSSFIPRGPILSYEQYF	TGTGCCAGCAGTTCCTTTATACCGAGAGGTCCTATTCTGTCCTACGAGCAGTACTTC
NA	TRBJ2-1	NA	TRBV29-1	CSVERRNEQFF	TGCAGCGTTGAACGGCGGAATGAGCAGTTCTTC
NA	TRBJ1-1	NA	TRBV4-3	CASSFGDTEAFF	TGCGCCAGCAGCTTCGGTGACACTGAAGCTTTCTTT
NA	TRBJ2-1	TRBD2	TRBV5-4	CASGTGTSTYNEQFF	TGTGCCAGCGGAACCGGGACTAGTACCTACAATGAGCAGTTCTTC
NA	TRBJ1-2	NA	TRBV5-4	CASSFGSANYGYTF	TGTGCCAGCAGCTTCGGGTCCGCTAACTATGGCTACACCTTC
NA	TRBJ2-1	TRBD1	TRBV9	CASSVEGAARGYNEQFF	TGTGCCAGCAGCGTAGAGGGGGCAGCAAGGGGCTACAATGAGCAGTTCTTC
NA	TRBJ2-5	NA	TRBV27	CASSPQILQETQYF	TGTGCCAGCAGTCCCCAGATACTACAAGAGACCCAGTACTTC
few	TRBJ1-3	NA	TRBV7-9	CASSPTQRSGNTIYF	TGTGCCAGCAGCCCCACTCAGCGCTCTGGAAACACCATATATTTT
NA	TRBJ2-5	NA	TRBV9	CASSGPSSGTQYF	TGTGCCAGCAGCGGTCCATCCTCCGGGACCCAGTACTTC
NA	TRBJ1-5	NA	TRBV6-1	CASSEVRGQPQHF	TGTGCCAGCAGTGAAGTAAGGGGTCAGCCCCAGCATTTT
once	TRBJ2-7	NA	TRBV6-1	CASSEWGRVEQYF	TGTGCCAGCAGTGAATGGGGCAGGGTCGAGCAGTACTTC
NA	TRBJ1-1	TRBD1	TRBV5-5	CASSFTGVRGEAFF	TGTGCCAGCAGCTTCACAGGGGTGAGGGGGGAAGCTTTCTTT
NA	TRBJ2-5	TRBD1	TRBV5-4	CASSPDRGRKETQYF	TGTGCCAGCAGCCCGGACAGGGGGCGAAAAGAGACCCAGTACTTC
NA	TRBJ2-2	TRBD1	TRBV19	CASSIDGDSSSGELFF	TGTGCCAGTAGTATAGATGGGGACAGCAGTAGCGGGGAGCTGTTTTTT
once	TRBJ1-2	TRBD1	TRBV5-4	CASSLDRGNFNYGYTF	TGTGCCAGCAGCTTGGACAGGGGCAACTTTAACTATGGCTACACCTTC
NA	TRBJ2-3	NA	TRBV3-1/TRBV3-2	CASSQEGRGALYF	TGTGCCAGCAGCCAAGAAGGACGGGGGGCCTTGTATTTT
NA	TRBJ2-5	NA	TRBV5-6	CASSLEEGLSETQYF	TGTGCCAGCAGCTTGGAAGAGGGCTTAAGTGAGACCCAGTACTTC
NA	TRBJ2-5	NA	TRBV7-8	CASSLVRSAGTQYF	TGTGCCAGCAGCTTAGTGCGGTCGGCTGGGACCCAGTACTTC
few	TRBJ2-3	NA	TRBV5-4	CASSLVRGDTQYF	TGTGCCAGCAGCTTGGTGCGGGGAGATACGCAGTATTTT
NA	TRBJ1-2	TRBD1	TRBV5-1	CASSTDRDYGYTF	TGCGCCAGCAGCACGGACAGGGACTATGGCTACACCTTC
once	TRBJ1-2	TRBD1	TRBV7-2	CASSDHFRDRWPEVRGYTF	TGTGCCAGCAGCGATCATTTCCGGGACAGGTGGCCCGAGGTTCGGGGCTACACCTTC
NA	TRBJ1-2	NA	TRBV5-1	CASSFETANYGYTF	TGCGCCAGCAGCTTTGAGACAGCTAACTATGGCTACACCTTC
NA	TRBJ2-5	TRBD2	TRBV7-2	CASSPLAGLETQYF	TGTGCCAGCAGCCCGTTAGCGGGGTTGGAGACCCAGTACTTC
few	TRBJ2-3	TRBD2	TRBV6-6	CASSRLAGAWGDTQYF	TGTGCCAGCAGTCGACTAGCGGGGGCCTGGGGGGATACGCAGTATTTT
NA	TRBJ1-4	NA	TRBV2	CASLSTEKLFF	TGTGCCAGTCTTTCAACAGAAAAACTGTTTTTT
few	TRBJ2-1	TRBD1	TRBV7-9	CASSDRGSAYNEQFF	TGTGCCAGCAGCGACAGGGGGTCCGCCTACAATGAGCAGTTCTTC
NA	TRBJ2-7	NA	TRBV18	CASSPGASYEQYF	TGTGCCAGCTCGCCGGGAGCCTCCTACGAGCAGTACTTC
NA	TRBJ1-3	NA	TRBV18	CASSPNKAGSGNTIYF	TGTGCCAGCTCACCAAACAAGGCAGGGTCTGGAAACACCATATATTTT
NA	TRBJ1-2	NA	TRBV5-1	CASSLNLGADYGYTF	TGCGCCAGCAGCTTGAATTTAGGGGCAGACTATGGCTACACCTTC
NA	TRBJ1-1	NA	TRBV2	CASRQGSEAFF	TGTGCCAGCCGGCAGGGCTCTGAAGCTTTCTTT
NA	TRBJ2-2	NA	TRBV4-2	CASSPEGGARGGELFF	TGTGCCAGCAGCCCCGAGGGGGGGGCCCGCGGCGGGGAGCTGTTTTTT
NA	TRBJ2-1	TRBD2	TRBV11-2	CASSPVAGNANEQFF	TGTGCCAGCAGCCCGGTAGCGGGGAACGCGAATGAGCAGTTCTTC
NA	TRBJ2-4	NA	TRBV11-3	CASISKSGNIQYF	TGTGCCAGCATCTCAAAATCGGGGAACATTCAGTACTTC
NA	TRBJ1-5	NA	TRBV5-6	CASSGGSSNQPQHF	TGTGCCAGCAGCGGGGGGAGTAGCAATCAGCCCCAGCATTTT
NA	TRBJ1-4	NA	TRBV7-6	CASSLVAGRYNEKLFF	TGTGCCAGCAGCTTAGTGGCGGGTCGGTATAATGAAAAACTGTTTTTT
NA	TRBJ2-2	TRBD1	TRBV5-4	CASSLVQGAGELFF	TGTGCCAGCAGCTTGGTACAGGGGGCCGGGGAGCTGTTTTTT
NA	TRBJ1-2	NA	TRBV4-3	CASSQETGNYGYTF	TGCGCCAGCAGCCAAGAGACAGGCAACTATGGCTACACCTTC
NA	TRBJ1-5	NA	TRBV18	CASSPPGGTNQPQHF	TGTGCCAGCTCACCACCCGGGGGTACCAATCAGCCCCAGCATTTT
NA	TRBJ2-3	TRBD1	TRBV7-8	CASSPFIQPDRADTQYF	TGTGCCAGCAGCCCCTTTATACAGCCAGACAGGGCAGATACGCAGTATTTT
NA	TRBJ1-6	TRBD1	TRBV14	CASSLRDSNSPLHF	TGTGCCAGCAGCCTCCGGGACAGCAATTCACCCCTCCACTTT
NA	TRBJ2-3	NA	TRBV5-1	CASSLTGLTDTQYF	TGCGCCAGCAGCTTGACAGGGCTTACAGATACGCAGTATTTT
NA	TRBJ2-3	NA	TRBV24-1	CATSDFAGATDTQYF	TGTGCCACCAGTGATTTTGCGGGGGCCACAGATACGCAGTATTTT
NA	TRBJ1-1	NA	TRBV27	CASSLNRANTEAFF	TGTGCCAGCAGTTTAAACAGGGCAAACACTGAAGCTTTCTTT
few	TRBJ1-2	NA	TRBV18	CASSPPELLTFGYTF	TGTGCCAGCTCACCACCGGAGTTATTGACTTTTGGCTACACCTTC
NA	TRBJ2-1	TRBD2	TRBV11-2	CASSSTSYEQFF	TGTGCCAGCAGCTCGACTAGCTATGAGCAGTTCTTC
NA	TRBJ2-3	TRBD1	TRBV28	CASMDRIMTDTQYF	TGTGCCAGCATGGACAGGATTATGACAGATACGCAGTATTTT
NA	TRBJ1-1	NA	TRBV19	CASSPQGDTEAFF	TGTGCCAGTAGTCCTCAGGGCGACACTGAAGCTTTCTTT
NA	TRBJ2-1	NA	TRBV19	CASSIGQAYNEQFF	TGTGCCAGTAGTATAGGACAGGCCTACAATGAGCAGTTCTTC
NA	TRBJ2-1	TRBD2	TRBV6-6	CASSGTLAGGGSEQFF	TGTGCCAGCAGTGGAACACTAGCGGGGGGCGGGAGTGAGCAGTTCTTC
NA	TRBJ2-1	NA	TRBV4-1	CASSQVTSDANEQFF	TGCGCCAGCAGCCAAGTCACCAGCGACGCTAATGAGCAGTTCTTC
NA	TRBJ2-2	NA	TRBV5-1	CASSLAPGSTGELFF	TGCGCCAGCAGCTTGGCGCCGGGTTCCACCGGGGAGCTGTTTTTT
NA	TRBJ2-2	NA	TRBV5-1	CASIKNPGNTGELFF	TGCGCCAGCATAAAGAACCCCGGGAACACCGGGGAGCTGTTTTTT
NA	TRBJ2-1	TRBD2	TRBV24-1	CATSKTSGGASYNEQFF	TGTGCCACCAGTAAGACTAGCGGGGGGGCCTCCTACAATGAGCAGTTCTTC
NA	TRBJ1-6	NA	TRBV9	CASSAQGTNSPLHF	TGTGCCAGCAGCGCACAGGGTACTAATTCACCCCTCCACTTT
few	TRBJ1-3	TRBD1	TRBV10-3	CAIKTGDGNTIYF	TGTGCCATTAAAACAGGGGACGGAAACACCATATATTTT